This T cell receptor beta chain was recovered during a study of T-cell memory formation after mild COVID-19. TCR alpha and TCR beta cDNA libraries carrying sample barcodes and UMIs were produced by 5'RACE using constant-segment primers. In TCRdb, the 5' RACE reads were re-called with MiXCR into one record per CDR3 protein. The sample lists approximately 230,000 distinct CDR3 sequences, about 15% occurring once. Germline V gives CDR1 SGHRS, CDR2 YFSETQ. With 2 bases clipped from V and 3 bases from J, the junction kept 5 bases outside the gene matches. The CDR3 extends over 15 amino acids. The chain is built from TRBV5-1 and TRBJ2-7, with 10 bases fitting TRBD1. Sequenced material: PBMCs or a T cell subset sorted from them (not recorded which). This sequence originates from a young man who had mild COVID-19 (a few samples of this study predate the infection). Cell type and time point are not known. CDR3 region: CASSLTGQGVYEQYF. In nucleotides, the CDR3 is TGCGCCAGCAGCTTAACCGGACAGGGGGTCTACGAGCAGTACTTC.